These T cell receptor beta chains were read from a single sample in a study of T cell responses to AZD1222 COVID-19 vaccine. Assay used: immunoSEQ multiplex PCR; TCRdb lists only in-frame clones, some missing. Here the sample spans under 150,000 clones, about 90% being singletons. Source: peripheral blood, taken 28 days after the second AZD1222 dose. These receptors were obtained from an adult who received the AZD1222 COVID-19 vaccine. The CDR3 runs from the conserved cysteine through the conserved F or W. A D gene is named only where the DNA matches it firmly. Expanded clones get a size class; other rows say once, few or many, or leave the size out.

TRBJ1-4,-,-,TRBV27,TGTGCCAGCAGTTTGGCCGCCAGAAGTGATGAAAAACTGTTTTTT,CASSLAARSDEKLFF
TRBJ1-2,-,TRBD1,TRBV14,TGTGCCAGCAGCCAAGGGCAGGACAGGGGGCTTTATGGCTACACCTTC,CASSQGQDRGLYGYTF
TRBJ1-2,-,TRBD1,TRBV7-2,TGTGCCAGCAGCTTCCCGGGACAGGGGGTTCGTGGCTACACCTTC,CASSFPGQGVRGYTF
TRBJ1-2,-,-,TRBV3-1/TRBV3-2,TGTGCCAGCAGCCCCTTTAGACAGGCTGGTGGCTACACCTTC,CASSPFRQAGGYTF
TRBJ2-2,-,TRBD2,TRBV9,TGTGCCAGCAGCGTTTTTAGCGGGAGGGGGGAGCTGTTTTTT,CASSVFSGRGELFF
TRBJ1-1,-,-,TRBV11-2,TGTGCCAGCAGCTCATTCAGGGGATCGCGGCCTGAAGCTTTCTTT,CASSSFRGSRPEAFF
TRBJ1-2,-,TRBD1,TRBV6-5,TGTGCCAGCAGTTCCCCCCGAAGGGGGCGATTCTATGGCTACACCTTC,CASSSPRRGRFYGYTF
TRBJ2-1,-,-,TRBV9,TGTGCCAGCAGCCCTACCCTAGCGAATGAGCAGTTCTTC,CASSPTLANEQFF
TRBJ1-3,-,-,TRBV30,TGTGCCTGGAGTGTGGCAGGGCAGGGAAACACCATATATTTT,CAWSVAGQGNTIYF
TRBJ1-6,-,-,TRBV6-1,TGTGCCAGCAGTGGGCCGGGGGGAGGACGTGTTAATAATTCACCCCTCCACTTT,CASSGPGGGRVNNSPLHF
TRBJ1-2,once,-,TRBV19,TGTGCCAGTAGTTTTAATACGGGCTATGGCTACACCTTC,CASSFNTGYGYTF
TRBJ2-4,-,-,TRBV2,TGTGCCAGCCGCGGGACCCGCGAAAACATTCAGTACTTC,CASRGTRENIQYF
TRBJ1-5,-,-,TRBV28,TGTGCCAGCAGTTTAGGGGAGGCCGGGAGTCAGCCCCAGCATTTT,CASSLGEAGSQPQHF
TRBJ1-5,-,-,TRBV19,TGTGCCAGTAGTGTTGGGGTTTATCTCAATCAGCCCCAGCATTTT,CASSVGVYLNQPQHF
TRBJ2-3,once,TRBD1,TRBV11-3,TGTGCCAGCAGCCGGGGGACAGGGAGGACAGATACGCAGTATTTT,CASSRGTGRTDTQYF
TRBJ1-5,-,-,TRBV19,TGTGCCAGTAGTATCTCTCTACCGGTGGATCAGCCCCAGCATTTT,CASSISLPVDQPQHF
TRBJ1-2,-,-,TRBV19,TGTGCCAGTAGTACAGATACGACGAACTATGGCTACACCTTC,CASSTDTTNYGYTF
TRBJ1-5,-,TRBD1,TRBV7-2,TGTGCCAGCAGCTTTGGGACAGGGCTTCGGCAGCCCCAGCATTTT,CASSFGTGLRQPQHF
TRBJ1-2,-,-,TRBV5-6,TGTGCCAGCATCAGAAGAGGGTCTGGCTACACCTTC,CASIRRGSGYTF
TRBJ1-2,-,-,TRBV15,TGTGCCACCAGCAGAGATAAGGTCGCCAGGGGCTATGGCTACACCTTC,CATSRDKVARGYGYTF
TRBJ2-2,-,TRBD1,TRBV9,TGTGCCAGCAGCCCCTGGGGGACAGCCGGGGAGCTGTTTTTT,CASSPWGTAGELFF
TRBJ1-3,-,-,TRBV13,TGTGCCAGCAGCTTAGGGCCCCCGGCCTCTGGAAACACCATATATTTT,CASSLGPPASGNTIYF
TRBJ1-5,-,-,TRBV18,TGTGCCAGCTCCGACTCTGGTGGGAGACGCAATCAGCCCCAGCATTTT,CASSDSGGRRNQPQHF
TRBJ1-2,-,TRBD1,TRBV29-1,TGCAGCGTTGGGGACAGGGGTCCCTATGGCTACACCTTC,CSVGDRGPYGYTF
TRBJ2-5,-,-,TRBV5-1,TGCGCCAGCAGCATAACCCCGGGGGCGCAAGAGACCCAGTACTTC,CASSITPGAQETQYF
TRBJ1-1,-,-,TRBV15,TGTGCCACCAGCAGAGGAAAGGCGGGGAGGGGCACTGAAGCTTTCTTT,CATSRGKAGRGTEAFF
TRBJ1-2,-,-,TRBV20-1,TGCAGTGCAACCCTGAGCTATGGCTACACCTTC,CSATLSYGYTF
TRBJ1-1,-,-,TRBV2,TGTGCCAGCAGTGTTTCCGGGAACACTGAAGCTTTCTTT,CASSVSGNTEAFF
TRBJ2-1,-,-,TRBV12-3/TRBV12-4,TGTGCCAGCAGTTGGGAGGTTAATGAGCAGTTCTTC,CASSWEVNEQFF
TRBJ1-5,-,-,TRBV7-8,TGTGCCAGCAGCTTAAAAGGGGATCAGCCCCAGCATTTT,CASSLKGDQPQHF
TRBJ1-5,-,-,TRBV21-1,TGTGCCAGCAGCAAAGGAGGGGCCCGGTTCAATCAGCCCCAGCATTTT,CASSKGGARFNQPQHF
TRBJ1-1,few,-,TRBV28,TGTGCCAGCAGCCACGGGGGAACTGAAGCTTTCTTT,CASSHGGTEAFF
TRBJ1-1,-,-,TRBV3-1/TRBV3-2,TGTGCCAGCAGCCCGCTGTGGCAGGATACTGAAGCTTTCTTT,CASSPLWQDTEAFF
TRBJ1-1,-,-,TRBV7-9,TGTGCCAGCAGCGCCTCGGGAGGAATCACTGAAGCTTTCTTT,CASSASGGITEAFF
TRBJ1-1,-,TRBD1,TRBV7-9,TGTGCCAGCAGCCCCCAGACAGGGGGAACTGAAGCTTTCTTT,CASSPQTGGTEAFF
TRBJ1-6,-,-,TRBV19,TGTGCCAGTAGTATAACGCAGACGGGGGTTACCCTCCACTTT,CASSITQTGVTLHF
TRBJ1-1,once,-,TRBV5-1,TGCGCCAGTAGTAGACAGGTCGCGTTGAACACTGAAGCTTTCTTT,CASSRQVALNTEAFF
TRBJ1-2,-,TRBD1,TRBV12-3/TRBV12-4,TGTGCCAGCAGCCATGGACAGGGGGCCTACACCTTC,CASSHGQGAYTF
TRBJ1-4,-,TRBD1,TRBV4-3,TGCGCCAGCAGCCAACTCGACAGGGGCCGAGGAGAAAAACTGTTTTTT,CASSQLDRGRGEKLFF